The source of this T cell receptor beta chain is a study of blood T cell repertoires in COVID-19. Study-level information: The samples span acute and convalescent COVID-19 from the United States, Italy and Spain. T cells, B-cell-depleted T cells, or PBMCs provided the cDNA or gDNA that served as material.

Per the original data handling: Estimates of nucleated cell counts were drawn from the amplification of reference gene primers. Sequencing used immunoSEQ multiplex PCR; TCRdb keeps in-frame clones, though not all of them. V, J and clone size were drawn from that table, and D and trimming were deduced from the DNA. The data show a few hundred thousand clones, roughly 88% seen once. Sequencing was done on a sample of peripheral blood. The source of this sequence is a man younger than 35 with active or convalescent COVID-19.

CDR3 sequence (DNA): TGTGCCAGCAGTCGAGGGAACACTGAAGCTTTCTTT. It yields the protein CASSRGNTEAFF. The chain is built from TRBV6-5 and TRBJ1-1; D gene uncertain. CDR3 length: 12 residues. The V and J ends lost 5 bases and 1 base respectively, with 5 bases between them. Germline values: CDR1 MNHEY, CDR2 SVGAGI.